This T cell receptor beta chain emerged from a study of T cell responses to AZD1222 COVID-19 vaccine. Repertoires were generated with immunoSEQ multiplex PCR, while TCRdb's copy carries only in-frame clones and drops some. The data show 150,000 or so clones, about 89% seen once. Sample: peripheral blood, taken on day 0 of AZD1222 vaccination. This TCR came from an adult in good health.

For the CDR3, the DNA is TGTGCCAGCAGCTACGAGGGATCCGGAAACACCATATATTTT. Amino acids: CASSYEGSGNTIYF. The chain combines TRBV11-2 with TRBJ1-3; no clear D. Germline V gene lookup returns CDR1 SGHAT and CDR2 FQNNGV. With 4 bases removed from V and 4 bases from J, the gap between germline ends came to 11 bases. The CDR3 spans 14 residues. The full variable domain, with the rest looked up from reference TRBV11-2 and TRBJ1-3, is EAGVAQSPRYKIIEKRQSVAFWCNPISGHATLYWYQQILGQGPKLLIQFQNNGVVDDSQLPKDRFSAERLKGVDSTLKIQPAKLEDSAVYLCASSYEGSGNTIYFGEGSWLTVV.